Following are 17 T cell receptor beta chains from one sample sequenced in a study of blood T cell repertoires in COVID-19. Assay used: immunoSEQ multiplex PCR; TCRdb lists only in-frame clones, some missing. This sample has over 400,000 clones, with approximately 85% found just once. The sample consisted of peripheral blood. These receptors all stem from a human donor in a cohort sampled during active COVID-19.

The rearrangement uses TRBV2 and TRBJ2-5; a possible D gene is TRBD2 (6 bases). The CDR3 consists of 14 residues. Germline V gene sequence: CDR1 SNHLY, CDR2 FYNNEI. V gave up 6 bases and J gave up 8 bases, with 19 bases separating them. The CDR3 here is CASSYPGLPLTQYF. CDR3 nucleotides: TGTGCCAGCAGCTATCCGGGACTCCCCTTAACCCAGTACTTC.

The chain joins TRBV19 to TRBJ1-1, with D possibly being TRBD1 (5 bases). Germline V CDR1 and CDR2: LNHDA, SQIVND (reference sequence). This CDR3 has 11 amino acids. Trimming took off 10 bases at V and 1 base at J, with 7 bases between the two ends. The CDR3: CAITGNTEAFF. In nucleotides, the CDR3 is TGTGCCATTACAGGGAACACTGAAGCTTTCTTT. Variable domain in full (rest from reference TRBV19 and TRBJ1-1): DGGITQSPKYLFRKEGQNVTLSCEQNLNHDAMYWYRQDPGQGLRLIYYSQIVNDFQKGDIAEGYSVSREKKESFPLTVTSAQKNPTAFYLCAITGNTEAFFGQGTRLTVV.

The CDR3 DNA reads as TGTGCCTTCAGTACCGACACTTCGAACACCGGGGAGCTGTTTTTT. Translating gives CAFSTDTSNTGELFF. The gene calls are TRBV30 and TRBJ2-2, with D uncertain. The CDR3 covers 15 residues. V was clipped by 7 bases and J by 0 bases, with 15 bases between them. Looked up from germline, CDR1 is GTSNPN and CDR2 is SVGIG (reference sequence).

This rearrangement joins TRBV15 to TRBJ2-3, with TRBD2 identical over 7 bases. Germline CDR1 LNHNV, CDR2 YYDKDF (reference sequence). The V segment lost 1 base and the J segment 2 bases; nucleotides outside the gene matches: 9. CDR3 length equals 17 residues. The CDR3 DNA follows: TGTGCCACCAGCAGAGTGCCGCGGGAGCGGTCCACAGATACGCAGTATTTT. Translating it yields CATSRVPRERSTDTQYF.

The sample holds one count of this clone. This chain uses TRBV19 with TRBJ2-3, with 9 bases aligning to TRBD2. The ends lost 3 bases at V and 1 base at J; junction bases unmatched: 5. Germline assignment: CDR1 LNHDA and CDR2 SQIVND (reference sequence). CDR3 length: 16 amino acids. In nucleotides, the CDR3 is TGTGCCAGTAGTATCAGTAGGACTAGCGGCACAGATACGCAGTATTTT. Translation: CASSISRTSGTDTQYF.

The chain employs TRBV5-1 and TRBJ2-7; possible D gene TRBD1, 5 bases. The CDR3 length is 16 residues. The germline gives CDR1 SGHRS, CDR2 YFSETQ. Trimming took 4 bases from V and 1 from J, leaving 18 bases between them. The CDR3 loop reads CASSVTLGVGSYEQYF. CDR3 sequence (DNA): TGCGCCAGCAGCGTGACTTTAGGGGTAGGATCCTACGAGCAGTACTTC.

The gene calls are TRBV6-5 and TRBJ2-3, with D possibly TRBD2 on 5 matching bases. V was trimmed by 7 bases and J by 3 bases, leaving 11 bases between them. Looked up from germline, CDR1 is MNHEY and CDR2 is SVGAGI. There are 13 residues in the CDR3. The CDR3: CASKQPGTDTQYF. The CDR3, as DNA: TGTGCCAGCAAGCAACCGGGAACAGATACGCAGTATTTT.

On this clone itself: The identical CDR3 is also encoded by other nucleotide sequences in the sample. The chain employs TRBV9 and TRBJ2-3; D not certain. Germline V lookup: CDR1 SGDLS, CDR2 YYNGEE. V was pared by 0 bases and J by 3 bases, with 8 bases between. The length of the CDR3 is 14 residues. CDR3 in DNA: TGTGCCAGCAGCGTAGATTACCAGACAGATACGCAGTATTTT. Amino acids: CASSVDYQTDTQYF.

V usage is TRBV28 and J usage is TRBJ2-2, with 8 nucleotides matching TRBD1. The V gene end was trimmed by 6 bases and the J gene end by 1 base; junction bases not matched to a gene: 7. Germline loops: CDR1 MDHEN, CDR2 SYDVKM. This CDR3 contains 16 residues. The chain's CDR3 is CASSPPGTGNTGELFF. Written as DNA, the CDR3 is TGTGCCAGCAGCCCCCCCGGGACAGGGAACACCGGGGAGCTGTTTTTT.

The CDR3 DNA reads as TGTGCCAGTAGTCCTGTAGGACTAGCGGGAGCGAACAATGAGCAGTTCTTC. Its translation: CASSPVGLAGANNEQFF. V is TRBV19 and J is TRBJ2-1; 13 bases agree with TRBD2. The germline gives CDR1 LNHDA, CDR2 SQIVND (reference sequence). CDR3 length: 17 amino acids. Trimming removed 5 bases from V and 5 bases from J; junction bases left unmatched: 9.

The chain uses TRBV10-3 and TRBJ2-5; 10 bases line up with TRBD2. V trimming: 10 bases; J trimming: 5 bases; junction bases outside the gene matches: 4. The CDR3 is made up of 12 amino acids. Germline CDR1 is ENHRY and CDR2 is SYGVKD. CDR3 in amino acids: CATSGSGETQYF. The DNA for the CDR3 is TGTGCCACTAGCGGGAGCGGTGAGACCCAGTACTTC.

The rearrangement joins TRBV5-1 to TRBJ1-2; TRBD1 is a possible D gene (6 bases). The germline CDR1 and CDR2 sequences are SGHRS and YFSETQ. V was cut by 0 bases and J by 0 bases, with 9 bases left in between. This CDR3 has 15 residues. The CDR3 reads CASSLEGQPNYGYTF. For the CDR3, the DNA is TGCGCCAGCAGCTTGGAAGGACAGCCTAACTATGGCTACACCTTC.

The CDR3 sequence is CASSVGPDRVQGYTF. The CDR3 DNA reads TGTGCCAGCAGCGTAGGCCCGGACAGGGTGCAGGGCTACACCTTC. The gene calls are TRBV9 and TRBJ1-2; 8 nucleotides match TRBD1. Germline CDR1 is SGDLS and CDR2 is YYNGEE. The CDR3 runs to 15 residues. V shed 0 bases and J 8 bases; nucleotides not matched to a gene: 9.

The chain uses TRBV5-1 and TRBJ2-7; 8 bases match TRBD2. CDR3 length: 13 residues. Germline CDR1 SGHRS, CDR2 YFSETQ. The V segment lost 5 bases and the J segment 6 bases; nucleotides outside the gene matches: 7. The CDR3 DNA is TGCGCCAGCAGTCGAAGTAGCGGGATCGAGCAGTACTTC. Protein sequence: CASSRSSGIEQYF. The full variable domain, its missing parts supplied by reference TRBV5-1 and TRBJ2-7, is KAGVTQTPRYLIKTRGQQVTLSCSPISGHRSVSWYQQTPGQGLQFLFEYFSETQRNKGNFPGRFSGRQFSNSRSEMNVSTLELGDSALYLCASSRSSGIEQYFGPGTRLTVT.

This chain's CDR3 is CASSLDPGLAGDNEQFF. CDR3 DNA sequence: TGCGCCAGCAGCTTGGACCCGGGACTAGCGGGAGACAATGAGCAGTTCTTC. This chain connects TRBV5-1 to TRBJ2-1; 14 bases agree with TRBD2. With V trimmed by 0 bases and J by 5 bases, 4 bases remained unmatched. CDR1 SGHRS and CDR2 YFSETQ come from the germline V gene. The CDR3 is 17 amino acids.

The genes are TRBV30 and TRBJ2-3; no reliable D call. The CDR3 runs to 12 residues. V lost 4 bases, J lost 3 bases, and 8 bases lay in between. Looked up from germline, CDR1 is GTSNPN and CDR2 is SVGIG (reference sequence). The CDR3 loop reads CAWNAETDTQYF. The CDR3 nucleotides are TGTGCCTGGAATGCGGAGACAGATACGCAGTATTTT.

The CDR3 nucleotides read TGCAGCGTTGACGCCGGGTCGCGCACAGATACGCAGTATTTT. Protein product: CSVDAGSRTDTQYF. The J gene is TRBJ2-3, the V gene TRBV29-1; D is unclear. Trimming removed 3 bases at V and 1 base at J, with 11 bases between. This CDR3 spans 14 amino acids. Germline V gene sequence: CDR1 SQVTM, CDR2 ANQGSEA.